This T cell receptor beta chain was recorded in a study of cytotoxic CD8 clonotypes in ibrutinib-treated CLL (dated by TCRdb to 2020 to 2022). Turning to the overall study: The cohort was composed of about a dozen relapsed/refractory and about 15 treatment-naive patients; IGHV unmutated status was identified in about 17 patients. Responses were partial in approximately 24 patients and complete in 2; after median approximately 66 months follow-up, about 14 stayed in remission and some twelve progressed. The response samples were drawn at a median of roughly twelve months into treatment, with a range of about 6 to 36 months. On average, each sample had some 250,000 productive templates and 94,082 productive rearrangements. Longitudinal samples were available for 26 of the 86 trial participants. Cryopreserved peripheral blood mononuclear cells were obtained prior to treatment, at the time of response, and at either disease progression or sustained remission. Study-wide conclusions, independent of this receptor: Public clonotypes were rare and either contracted or stayed stable during treatment, and the rise in clonality at ibrutinib response reflected the expansion of private clonotypes. At baseline, clonality was higher than in age-matched healthy donors and showed a strong correlation with circulating CD8+ T-cell counts. Sampling times were not matched between sustained-remission and progressing patients, and lymph node repertoires were not studied. An increase in clonality was observed at ibrutinib response, with clonality remaining stable during sustained remission and falling back toward baseline at progression.

Approximately 2 micrograms of genomic DNA were extracted from cryopreserved PBMCs for TCR beta library preparation. Longitudinal blood samples from CLL patients on ibrutinib monotherapy underwent high-throughput TCR beta sequencing. The patients took part in an open-label, single-center phase 2 trial of ibrutinib monotherapy. Trimming takes 1 base from V and 4 bases from J, and the germline ends sit 10 bases apart. The CDR3 goes from the cysteine to the phenylalanine over 14 residues. Just the 42-base CDR3 DNA is kept, in frame starting at base 1. In the germline V gene, CDR1 corresponds to SGHRS and CDR2 to YFSETQ. A MiSeq instrument was used for deep resolution sequencing, which targeted depths ranging from 1 in 1 million up to 1 in 200,000 T cells, with coverage averaging 10x for each clonotype. TCR beta libraries were generated with the immunoSEQ hsTCRB Kit. In the authors' own workflow: The data were analyzed with ImmunoSEQ Analyzer and ImmunoSEQ Data Assistant, and V, D and J gene assignments followed IMGT definitions. Clonality, with values ranging from 0 to 1, was calculated as one minus the normalized Shannon entropy of productive rearrangement frequencies. Public clonotype analysis was restricted to overrepresented clonotypes comprising at least 0.05% of each patient's repertoire. Fewer than 15 repertoires from age-matched healthy donors, obtained from immuneACCESS, served as clonality controls. This is the immuneACCESS table as TCRdb keeps it, with only in-frame sequences that have V and J called. A part of the clones is gone; compared with another copy, unresolved V genes explain less than half, and the rest is unexplained. The DNA gave D and trimming, while V, J and clone size come from that table. The sample has some 300,000 clones on record, 80% of them singletons. The ten biggest clones cover over 6.5% of the sample.

Note on this clone: No antigen is known for it. No qualities accompany the bases; no much larger clone lies one base away.

The TCR was taken from a human donor with chronic lymphocytic leukemia. The chain joins TRBV5-1 to TRBJ2-3; the D gene cannot be resolved reliably. The sample was PBMCs, taken before ibrutinib treatment. The CDR3 protein sequence reads: CASSLLLWADTQYF. At the DNA level, the sequence is TGCGCCAGCAGCTTGTTACTGTGGGCAGATACGCAGTATTTT. The CDR3 plus the reference TRBV5-1 and TRBJ2-3 genes for the other parts give the full variable domain: KAGVTQTPRYLIKTRGQQVTLSCSPISGHRSVSWYQQTPGQGLQFLFEYFSETQRNKGNFPGRFSGRQFSNSRSEMNVSTLELGDSALYLCASSLLLWADTQYFGPGTRLTVL.